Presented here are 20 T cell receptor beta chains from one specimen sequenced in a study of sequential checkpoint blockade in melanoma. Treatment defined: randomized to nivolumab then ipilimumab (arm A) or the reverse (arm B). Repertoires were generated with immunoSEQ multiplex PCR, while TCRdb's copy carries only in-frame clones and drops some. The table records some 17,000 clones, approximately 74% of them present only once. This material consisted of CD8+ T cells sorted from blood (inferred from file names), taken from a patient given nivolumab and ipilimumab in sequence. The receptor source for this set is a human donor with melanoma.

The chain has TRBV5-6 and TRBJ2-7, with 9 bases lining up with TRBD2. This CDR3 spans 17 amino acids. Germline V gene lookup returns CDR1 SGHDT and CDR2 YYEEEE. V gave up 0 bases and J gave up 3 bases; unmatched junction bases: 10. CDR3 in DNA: TGTGCCAGCAGCTTGGGGGCTAGCGGGATCGACGGCTACGAGCAGTACTTC. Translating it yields CASSLGASGIDGYEQYF.

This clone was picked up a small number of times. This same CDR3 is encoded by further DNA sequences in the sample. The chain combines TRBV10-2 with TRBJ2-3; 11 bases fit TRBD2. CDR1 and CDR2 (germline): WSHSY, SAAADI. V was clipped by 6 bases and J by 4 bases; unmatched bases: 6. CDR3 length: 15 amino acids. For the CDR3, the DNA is TGCGCCAGCAGACCCGGACTAGCGGGCCCAGATACGCAGTATTTT. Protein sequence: CASRPGLAGPDTQYF.

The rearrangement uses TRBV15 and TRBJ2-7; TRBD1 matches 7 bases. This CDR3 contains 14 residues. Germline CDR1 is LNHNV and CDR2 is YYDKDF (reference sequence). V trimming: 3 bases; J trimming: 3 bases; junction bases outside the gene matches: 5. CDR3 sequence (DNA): TGTGCCACCAGCAGTGGGACAGACCTCTACGAGCAGTACTTC. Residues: CATSSGTDLYEQYF.

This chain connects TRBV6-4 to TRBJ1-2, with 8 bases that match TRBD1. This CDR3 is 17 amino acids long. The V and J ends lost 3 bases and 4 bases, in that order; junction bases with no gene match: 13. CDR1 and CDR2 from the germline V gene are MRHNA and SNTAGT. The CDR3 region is CASSEEAGTGGIYGYTF. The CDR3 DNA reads TGTGCCAGCAGTGAAGAAGCCGGGACAGGTGGGATCTATGGCTACACCTTC.

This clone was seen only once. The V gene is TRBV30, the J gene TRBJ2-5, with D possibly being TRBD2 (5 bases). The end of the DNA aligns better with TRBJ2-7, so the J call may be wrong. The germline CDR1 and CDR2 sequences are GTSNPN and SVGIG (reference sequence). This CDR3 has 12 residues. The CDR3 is CAWANEGYEQYF. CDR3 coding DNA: TGTGCCTGGGCTAACGAGGGTTACGAGCAGTACTTC.

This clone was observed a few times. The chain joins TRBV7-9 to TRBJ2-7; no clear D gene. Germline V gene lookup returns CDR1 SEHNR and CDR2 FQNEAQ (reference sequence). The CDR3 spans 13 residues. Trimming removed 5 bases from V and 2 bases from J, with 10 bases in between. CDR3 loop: CASSPGSAYEQYF. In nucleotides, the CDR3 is TGTGCCAGCAGCCCCGGGTCAGCCTACGAGCAGTACTTC.

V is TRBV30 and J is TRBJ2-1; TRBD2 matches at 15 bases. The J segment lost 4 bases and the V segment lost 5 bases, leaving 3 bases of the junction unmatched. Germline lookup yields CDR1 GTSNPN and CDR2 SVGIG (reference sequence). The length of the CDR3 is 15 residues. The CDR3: CAWVGTSGGYNEQFF. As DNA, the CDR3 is TGTGCCTGGGTGGGGACTAGCGGGGGGTACAATGAGCAGTTCTTC.

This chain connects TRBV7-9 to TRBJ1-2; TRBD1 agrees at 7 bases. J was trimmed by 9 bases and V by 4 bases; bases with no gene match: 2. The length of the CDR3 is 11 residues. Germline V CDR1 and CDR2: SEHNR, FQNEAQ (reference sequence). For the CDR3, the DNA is TGTGCCAGCAGCTGGACAGGAAGCTACACCTTC. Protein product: CASSWTGSYTF. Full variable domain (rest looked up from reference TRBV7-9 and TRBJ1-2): DTGVSQNPRHKITKRGQNVTFRCDPISEHNRLYWYRQTLGQGPEFLTYFQNEAQLEKSRLLSDRFSAERPKGSFSTLEIQRTEQGDSAMYLCASSWTGSYTFGSGTRLTVV.

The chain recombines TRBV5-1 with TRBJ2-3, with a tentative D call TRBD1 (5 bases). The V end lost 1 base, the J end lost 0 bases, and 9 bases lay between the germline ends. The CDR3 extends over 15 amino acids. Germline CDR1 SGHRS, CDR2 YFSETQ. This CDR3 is CASSLRGRSTDTQYF. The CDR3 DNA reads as TGCGCCAGCAGCTTGAGGGGCCGGAGCACAGATACGCAGTATTTT. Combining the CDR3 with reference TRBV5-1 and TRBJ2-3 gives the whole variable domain KAGVTQTPRYLIKTRGQQVTLSCSPISGHRSVSWYQQTPGQGLQFLFEYFSETQRNKGNFPGRFSGRQFSNSRSEMNVSTLELGDSALYLCASSLRGRSTDTQYFGPGTRLTVL.

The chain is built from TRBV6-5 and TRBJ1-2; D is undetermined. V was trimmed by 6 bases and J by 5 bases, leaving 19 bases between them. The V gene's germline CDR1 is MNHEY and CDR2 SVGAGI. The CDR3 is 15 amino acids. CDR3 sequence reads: CASREGPSPLYGYTF. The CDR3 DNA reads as TGTGCCAGCAGAGAGGGCCCGTCCCCCCTTTATGGCTACACCTTC.

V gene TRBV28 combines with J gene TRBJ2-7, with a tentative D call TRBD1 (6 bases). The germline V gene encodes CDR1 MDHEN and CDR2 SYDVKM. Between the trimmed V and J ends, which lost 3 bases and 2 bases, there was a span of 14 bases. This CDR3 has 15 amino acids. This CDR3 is CASSFTGGFAYEQYF. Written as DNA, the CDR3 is TGTGCCAGCAGTTTCACTGGGGGCTTCGCCTACGAGCAGTACTTC.

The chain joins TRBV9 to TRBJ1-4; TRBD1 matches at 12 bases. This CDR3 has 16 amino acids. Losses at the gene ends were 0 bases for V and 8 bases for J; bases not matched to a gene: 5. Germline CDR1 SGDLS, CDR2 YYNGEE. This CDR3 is CASSVEDGTGGEKLFF. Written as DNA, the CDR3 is TGTGCCAGCAGCGTAGAAGATGGGACAGGGGGCGAAAAACTGTTTTTT.

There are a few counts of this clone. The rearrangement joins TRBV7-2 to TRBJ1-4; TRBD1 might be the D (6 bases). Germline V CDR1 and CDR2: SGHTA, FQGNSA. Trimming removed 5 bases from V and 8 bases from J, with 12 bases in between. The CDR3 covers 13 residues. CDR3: CASSPGGGEKLFF. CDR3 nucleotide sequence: TGTGCCAGCAGCCCGGGGGGCGGGGAAAAACTGTTTTTT.

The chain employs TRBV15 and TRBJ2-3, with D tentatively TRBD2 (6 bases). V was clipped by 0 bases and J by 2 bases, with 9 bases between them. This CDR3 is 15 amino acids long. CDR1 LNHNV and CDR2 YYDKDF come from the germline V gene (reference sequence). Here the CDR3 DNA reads TGTGCCACCAGCAGAGATGGCGGGGTCACAGATACGCAGTATTTT. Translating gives CATSRDGGVTDTQYF.

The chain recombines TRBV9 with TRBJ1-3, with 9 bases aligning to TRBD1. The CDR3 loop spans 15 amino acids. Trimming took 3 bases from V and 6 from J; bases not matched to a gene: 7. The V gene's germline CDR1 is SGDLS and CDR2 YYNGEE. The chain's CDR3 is CASSEITGGENTIYF. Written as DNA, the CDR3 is TGTGCCAGCAGCGAGATCACAGGGGGCGAAAACACCATATATTTT.

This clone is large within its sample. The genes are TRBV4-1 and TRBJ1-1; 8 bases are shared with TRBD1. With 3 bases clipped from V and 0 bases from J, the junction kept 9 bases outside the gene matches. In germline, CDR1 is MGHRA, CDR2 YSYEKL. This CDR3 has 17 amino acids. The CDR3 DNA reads TGCGCCAGCAGCCAGAATCCGAGACAGGGGATGAACACTGAAGCTTTCTTT. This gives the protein CASSQNPRQGMNTEAFF.

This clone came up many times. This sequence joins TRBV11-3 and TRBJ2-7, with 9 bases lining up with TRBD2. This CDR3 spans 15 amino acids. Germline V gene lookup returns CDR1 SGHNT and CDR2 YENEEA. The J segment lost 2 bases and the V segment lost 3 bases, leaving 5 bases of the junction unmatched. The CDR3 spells CASSFGPSGTYEQYF. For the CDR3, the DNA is TGTGCCAGCAGCTTTGGGCCTAGCGGGACCTACGAGCAGTACTTC.

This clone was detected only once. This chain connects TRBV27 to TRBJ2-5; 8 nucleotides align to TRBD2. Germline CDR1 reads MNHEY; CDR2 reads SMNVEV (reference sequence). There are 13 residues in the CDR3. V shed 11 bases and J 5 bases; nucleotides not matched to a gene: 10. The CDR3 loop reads CAASRGAAETQYF. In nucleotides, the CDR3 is TGTGCCGCGTCGCGGGGGGCCGCCGAGACCCAGTACTTC.

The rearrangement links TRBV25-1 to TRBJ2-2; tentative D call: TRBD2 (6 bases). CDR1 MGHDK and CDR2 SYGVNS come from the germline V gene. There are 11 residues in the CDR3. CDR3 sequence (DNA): TGTGCTTCGGGGGTAACCGGGGAGCTGTTTTTT. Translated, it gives CASGVTGELFF.

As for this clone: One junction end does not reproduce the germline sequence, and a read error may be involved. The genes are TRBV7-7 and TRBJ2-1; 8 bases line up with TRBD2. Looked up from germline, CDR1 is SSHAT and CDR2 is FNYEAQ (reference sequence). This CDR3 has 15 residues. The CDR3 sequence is CASSFNAGGRDEQFF. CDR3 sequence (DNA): TGTGCTAGCAGCTTCAACGCGGGGGGCAGGGATGAGCAGTTCTTC.